This TCR beta chain was sequenced during a study of control samples from healthy donors and cancer patients. Using immunoSEQ multiplex PCR, the repertoire was profiled, and TCRdb retains in-frame clones only, with some absent. The sample shows some 150,000 clones, about 90% of them seen only once. The CDR3 is 15 residues long. Trimming shortened V by 6 bases and J by 1 base, and 13 bases separated the two germline ends. CDR1 and CDR2 from the germline V gene are SGHDT and YYEEEE. The receptor was derived from a man aged 18 to 35 in good health. What was sequenced was blood. The chain uses TRBV5-6 and TRBJ2-2; possible D gene TRBD1, 7 bases. The CDR3, as DNA: TGTGCCAGCACGCGGGACAGCGGGAACACCGGGGAGCTGTTTTTT. Residues: CASTRDSGNTGELFF. The entire variable domain, with the rest obtained from reference TRBV5-6 and TRBJ2-2, is as follows: DAGVTQSPTHLIKTRGQQVTLRCSPKSGHDTVSWYQQALGQGPQFIFQYYEEEERQRGNFPDRFSGHQFPNYSSELNVNALLLGDSALYLCASTRDSGNTGELFFGEGSRLTVL.